Following are 16 T cell receptor beta chains from one sample sequenced in a study of T cell repertoires in cytomegalovirus infection. MiXCR, run by TCRdb on the reads, gives a single entry per CDR3 protein. Of roughly 320,000 distinct CDR3 sequences listed, about 9.2% are singletons. Input material: PBMCs. These receptors originate from a human donor in good health (CMV status not recorded). Some clones in this sample may be carry-over from other donors' samples.

This clonotype turned up a few times. V and J are TRBV29-1 and TRBJ2-4; D is ambiguous. V lost 2 bases, J lost 1 base, and 15 bases lay in between. The CDR3 contains 16 residues. Germline CDR1 SQVTM, CDR2 ANQGSEA. CDR3: CSVEQASSLAKNIQYF. The CDR3 DNA reads TGCAGCGTTGAACAGGCCTCCTCGCTGGCCAAAAACATTCAGTACTTC.

This clonotype showed up many times. The V call is TRBV7-3, the J call TRBJ2-1; 7 bases are a match to TRBD2. The V gene's germline CDR1 is SGHTA and CDR2 FQGTGA. This CDR3 comprises 15 residues. The V gene end was trimmed by 0 bases and the J gene end by 1 base; junction bases not matched to a gene: 0. The CDR3 coding sequence is TGTGCCAGCAGCTTAACCGGGGGGTCCTACAATGAGCAGTTCTTC. Translating gives CASSLTGGSYNEQFF.

This clonotype was seen repeatedly, ten times or more. The chain links TRBV28 to TRBJ2-3; the D call may be TRBD1 or TRBD2 (5 bases each). From germline, CDR1 is MDHEN and CDR2 SYDVKM. The CDR3 is 13 residues long. The germline V and J ends were trimmed by 3 bases and 9 bases, with 13 bases remaining between them. The CDR3 bases are TGTGCCAGCAGTTTGAGGGACCCGGACACGCAGTATTTT. Protein product: CASSLRDPDTQYF.

This clonotype was seen a few times. The chain couples TRBV3-1 to TRBJ2-3, with 8 positions matching TRBD2. CDR3 length: 16 amino acids. The V gene end was trimmed by 2 bases and the J gene end by 0 bases; junction bases not matched to a gene: 4. Germline V gene sequence: CDR1 LGHDT, CDR2 YNNKEL (reference sequence). The CDR3 region has the DNA TGTGCCAGCAGCCAATTGCGGGGGGCTAGCACAGATACGCAGTATTTT. This translates into CASSQLRGASTDTQYF.

A few counts support this clonotype. The chain combines TRBV28 with TRBJ1-1; D perhaps matches TRBD1 (5 bases). Trimming removed 6 bases at V and 7 bases at J, with 9 bases between. CDR3 length: 11 amino acids. Germline CDR1 MDHEN, CDR2 SYDVKM. CDR3 loop: CASRVQDEAFF. In DNA, the CDR3 is TGTGCCAGCAGGGTACAGGATGAAGCTTTCTTT. The full variable domain, rest sourced from reference TRBV28 and TRBJ1-1, is DVKVTQSSRYLVKRTGEKVFLECVQDMDHENMFWYRQDPGLGLRLIYFSYDVKMKEKGDIPEGYSVSREKKERFSLILESASTNQTSMYLCASRVQDEAFFGQGTRLTVV.

This clonotype was counted ten times or more. The J gene is TRBJ2-6, the V gene TRBV7-9; D possibly corresponds to TRBD2 (6 bases). The length of the CDR3 is 17 residues. The V gene lost 5 bases and the J gene lost 4 bases, with 18 bases spanning the gap. Germline V gene data show CDR1 as SEHNR and CDR2 as FQNEAQ (reference sequence). The CDR3 DNA reads TGTGCCAGCAGCCCTACGGGAGAGGGGTACGGGGCCAACGTCCTGACTTTC. The encoded protein is CASSPTGEGYGANVLTF.

This clonotype has ten or more counts. The chain carries TRBV18 and TRBJ1-5, with 10 bases that match TRBD1. The CDR3 is 14 amino acids. The V gene end was trimmed by 6 bases and the J gene end by 5 bases; junction bases not matched to a gene: 4. Per germline, CDR1 KGHSH and CDR2 LQKENI. CDR3 DNA: TGTGCCAGCTCCAAGACAGGGGGCGATCAGCCCCAGCATTTT. This gives the protein CASSKTGGDQPQHF.

The V and J genes are TRBV5-4 and TRBJ2-7, with D unresolved. Trimming removed 6 bases at V and 3 bases at J, with 7 bases between. This CDR3 contains 11 residues. Germline CDR1 reads SGHNT; CDR2 reads YYREEE (reference sequence). In DNA, the CDR3 is TGTGCCAGCAAAACAGACTACGAGCAGTACTTC. Protein: CASKTDYEQYF. The variable domain in full, completed from reference TRBV5-4 and TRBJ2-7, reads ETGVTQSPTHLIKTRGQQVTLRCSSQSGHNTVSWYQQALGQGPQFIFQYYREEENGRGNFPPRFSGLQFPNYSSELNVNALELDDSALYLCASKTDYEQYFGPGTRLTVT.

This clonotype has a count of ten or more. The CDR3 nucleotides read TGCAGTGCTAGATTTGGGAGCCGGGGCACTGAAGCTTTCTTT. Residues: CSARFGSRGTEAFF. The rearrangement joins TRBV20-1 to TRBJ1-1; no firm D call. V was pared by 2 bases and J by 4 bases, with 14 bases between. The CDR3 is made up of 14 amino acids. Germline-derived CDR1 and CDR2 are DFQATT and SNEGSKA (reference sequence).

This clonotype was counted between two and nine times. The chain links TRBV25-1 to TRBJ2-1, with no clear D. The length of the CDR3 is 10 residues. The germline V gene has CDR1 MGHDK and CDR2 SYGVNS. V was shortened by 8 bases and J by 9 bases, with 8 bases between the two germline ends. CDR3 residues: CASGKGEQFF. As DNA, the CDR3 is TGTGCCAGCGGCAAGGGTGAGCAGTTCTTC.

This clonotype has a count of ten or more. The CDR3 here is CASRDQTVTYEQYV. CDR3 in DNA: TGTGCCAGCAGGGACCAGACAGTTACCTACGAGCAGTACGTC. The rearrangement joins TRBV6-2 or TRBV6-3 to TRBJ2-7; tentatively, D is TRBD1 (5 bases). CDR3 length: 14 residues. Germline CDR1 and CDR2: MNHEY and SVGEGT. Deletions cut 6 bases from V and 2 bases from J, with 14 bases between.

This chain links TRBV5-1 with TRBJ2-7; tentatively, D is TRBD1 (5 bases). Germline CDR1 is SGHRS and CDR2 is YFSETQ. Trimming stripped 0 bases from V and 6 bases from J, with 19 bases between. The CDR3 runs to 16 residues. The CDR3 region is CASSLALRQGSGEQYF. Here the CDR3 DNA reads TGCGCCAGCAGCTTGGCCTTGAGGCAGGGCTCTGGCGAGCAGTACTTC.

This clonotype was counted many times. The chain combines TRBV7-2 with TRBJ2-3; 9 bases match TRBD2. The CDR3 contains 16 residues. Germline-derived CDR1 and CDR2 are SGHTA and FQGNSA. With 6 bases clipped from V and 2 bases from J, the junction kept 9 bases outside the gene matches. Written as DNA, the CDR3 is TGTGCCAGCAGACGAGGACTAGCGATCTACACAGATACGCAGTATTTT. Encoded protein: CASRRGLAIYTDTQYF. The full variable domain, rest sourced from reference TRBV7-2 and TRBJ2-3, is GAGVSQSPSNKVTEKGKDVELRCDPISGHTALYWYRQSLGQGLEFLIYFQGNSAPDKSGLPSDRFSAERTGGSVSTLTIQRTQQEDSAVYLCASRRGLAIYTDTQYFGPGTRLTVL.

The chain joins TRBV20-1 to TRBJ1-2; D is perhaps TRBD1 (6 bases). Trimming stripped 5 bases from V and 8 bases from J, with 15 bases between. CDR3 length: 12 amino acids. Per the germline V gene, CDR1 is DFQATT and CDR2 is SNEGSKA (reference sequence). The CDR3 spells CSAQQGTVGYTF. CDR3 nucleotide sequence: TGCAGTGCTCAACAGGGAACCGTCGGCTACACCTTC.

There are many counts of this clonotype. The chain has TRBV28 and TRBJ2-1; 7 bases are shared with TRBD2. J lost 1 base, V lost 3 bases, and 12 bases had no gene match. CDR1 and CDR2 from the germline V gene are MDHEN and SYDVKM. The CDR3 runs 18 residues. The CDR3 is CASSFSMGRGGSYNEQFF. In DNA form, the CDR3 reads TGTGCCAGCAGTTTTTCCATGGGAAGGGGAGGGTCCTACAATGAGCAGTTCTTC.

This clonotype was picked up many times. The chain recombines TRBV12-3 or TRBV12-4 with TRBJ1-5; tentative D call: TRBD1 (6 bases). V lost 6 bases to trimming and J lost 3 bases, with 12 bases between them. This CDR3 is built from 14 residues. The CDR3 nucleotides read TGTGCCAGCAGCTCGGGACAAGCCAATCAGCCCCAGCATTTT. Its translation is CASSSGQANQPQHF.